The next 31 T cell receptor beta chains were all read from a single sample in a study of T cells in women clearing cervical HPV infection. TCRdb's table, derived via immunoSEQ multiplex PCR, lists solely in-frame clones and lacks some. This sample's table has about 19,000 clones. Sequencing was carried out using blood buffy coat. The receptors come from a woman aged 18 to 75 with a cervical HPV16 infection that either progressed to CIN3+ or cleared (not recorded which).

Remarks on this clone: The CDR3 end is not reached by the read, which stops 3 residues before it; the germline J gene fills it in. This rearrangement joins TRBV5-1 to TRBJ1-4, with TRBD1 as a possible D gene (5 bases). Germline V CDR1 and CDR2: SGHRS, YFSETQ. CDR3 length equals 15 residues. Deletions cut 9 bases from V and 7 bases from J, with 22 bases between. This CDR3 is CATKEGKVPSEKLFF. The CDR3 DNA, read in part, is TGCGCCACGAAGGAGGGGAAAGTCCCTAGTGAAAAA.

Of note for this clone: Read sequence stops 3 residues before the CDR3 end, and the germline J gene provides the missing end. The V and J genes are TRBV30 and TRBJ1-1; D unclear. With 4 bases removed from V and 3 bases from J, the gap between germline ends came to 6 bases. The CDR3 covers 11 residues. Germline V gene lookup returns CDR1 GTSNPN and CDR2 SVGIG (reference sequence). Incomplete CDR3 DNA: TGTGCCTGGAACCACTACACTGAA. This encodes CAWNHYTE. The whole CDR3 sequence reads CAWNHYTEAFF.

As regards this clone: Sequencing ends 3 residues short of the CDR3 end; the germline J gene provides the rest. The rearrangement joins TRBV20-1 to TRBJ2-3; 8 bases agree with TRBD2. This CDR3 contains 15 residues. The V and J ends lost 0 bases and 7 bases, in that order; junction bases with no gene match: 9. The germline V gene encodes CDR1 DFQATT and CDR2 SNEGSKA (reference sequence). Partial CDR3 DNA: TGCAGTGCTAGAGACCCGGGACTAGTCTTGAATACG. This gives the protein CSARDPGLVLNT. The whole CDR3 sequence reads CSARDPGLVLNTQYF.

A remark on this clone: The sequenced fragment ends 3 residues before the CDR3 boundary, so the rest is inferred from the germline J gene. The genes are TRBV18 and TRBJ2-3; D possibly corresponds to TRBD1 (5 bases). CDR3 length: 17 residues. The germline CDR1 and CDR2 sequences are KGHSH and LQKENI. Trimming removed 0 bases from V and 3 bases from J, with 16 bases in between. CDR3 sequence reads: CASSPPIQGLGTDTQYF. The sequenced CDR3 bases are TGTGCCAGCTCACCACCCATCCAGGGATTAGGAACAGATACG.

Note on this clone: Read data end 3 residues before the CDR3 end; the end is taken from the germline J gene. The V and J genes are TRBV5-6 and TRBJ1-4, with 9 bases identical to TRBD1. The germline gives CDR1 SGHDT, CDR2 YYEEEE. The CDR3 spans 15 residues. Trimming removed 4 bases from V and 8 bases from J; junction bases left unmatched: 9. The CDR3 loop reads CASSATGTGTEKLFF. The covered CDR3 bases are TGTGCCAGCAGCGCTACCGGGACAGGGACGGAAAAA.

Comment on this clone: The sequence runs out 3 residues before the end of the CDR3; the remainder is reconstructed from the germline J gene. The chain links TRBV10-3 to TRBJ2-7, with 7 bases fitting TRBD1. Unmatched junction bases numbered 4, after V lost 6 bases and J lost 2 bases. Germline lookup yields CDR1 ENHRY and CDR2 SYGVKD. This CDR3 contains 13 residues. The CDR3 DNA, read in part, is TGTGCCATCAGACAGGGGAACCCCTACGAG. Translated: CAIRQGNPYE. The whole CDR3 reads CAIRQGNPYEQYF.

A note on this clone: Read coverage stops 3 residues before the CDR3 terminus; the germline J gene supplies the remainder. V and J are TRBV13 and TRBJ2-7, with TRBD1 identical over 9 bases. This CDR3 comprises 18 residues. CDR1 PRHDT and CDR2 FYEKMQ come from the germline V gene (reference sequence). V dropped 0 bases and J dropped 3; count of bases not matched to a gene: 12. CDR3: CASSLGHLFRQGVYEQYF. The CDR3 DNA, read in part, is TGTGCCAGCAGCTTAGGCCATCTTTTCCGACAGGGGGTCTACGAG.

Comment on this clone: A junction end diverges from the germline sequence, so it may reflect a read error. With the read ending 3 residues before the CDR3 end, the germline J gene is used to fill in that end. This sequence joins TRBV4-2 and TRBJ1-6; the D is unclear. This CDR3 has 13 amino acids. CDR1 is LGHNA and CDR2 is YNFKEQ in the germline V gene. Incomplete CDR3 DNA: TGCGCCAGCAGCCAAGTTGAGGATTCACCC. Translated, it gives CASSQVEDSP. The whole CDR3 sequence reads CASSQVEDSPLHF.

As concerns this clone: The read ends 3 residues before the CDR3 terminus; that terminus is restored from the germline J gene. The chain has TRBV9 and TRBJ2-5; 13 bases map to TRBD2. V lost 0 bases and J lost 1; bases outside the gene matches: 6. Per germline, CDR1 SGDLS and CDR2 YYNGEE. The CDR3 is 18 amino acids. The CDR3 spells CASSVGGLAGRGQETQYF. The CDR3 bases that were read are TGTGCCAGCAGCGTAGGGGGACTAGCGGGGCGGGGCCAAGAGACC.

Note on this clone: With the read ending 3 residues before the CDR3 end, the germline J gene is used to fill in that end. This rearrangement joins TRBV6-2 or TRBV6-3 to TRBJ1-6, with 7 bases fitting TRBD1. Per germline, CDR1 MNHEY and CDR2 SVGEGT. CDR3 length: 16 amino acids. J lost 3 bases, V lost 5 bases, and 7 bases had no gene match. Partial CDR3 DNA: TGTGCCAGCAGTCGGACAGGTTGGCTCTATAATTCACCC. Translating gives CASSRTGWLYNSP. The whole CDR3 protein is CASSRTGWLYNSPLHF.

Worth noting for this clone: Read sequence stops 3 residues before the CDR3 end, and the germline J gene provides the missing end. V is TRBV10-2 and J is TRBJ2-2, with D hard to call. The CDR3 extends over 13 amino acids. CDR1 is WSHSY, CDR2 SAAADI, per germline. The V gene lost 8 bases and the J gene lost 0 bases, with 7 bases spanning the gap. The CDR3 sequence is CASALPNTGELFF. CDR3 DNA (partial): TGCGCCAGCGCCCTACCGAACACCGGGGAG.

The part of the CDR3 DNA that was read is TGTGCCAGTAGTGGAGGGTATTCTTACTATGGC. Its translation is CASSGGYSYYG. The CDR3, in full, reads CASSGGYSYYGYTF. The rearrangement joins TRBV19 to TRBJ1-2; D not certain. The read terminates 3 residues before the CDR3 end, so the remaining end is supplied by the germline J gene. V was cut by 5 bases and J by 3 bases, with 13 bases left in between. Looked up from germline, CDR1 is LNHDA and CDR2 is SQIVND (reference sequence). The CDR3 contains 14 residues.

Remarks on this clone: The sequence runs out 3 residues before the end of the CDR3; the remainder is reconstructed from the germline J gene. V and J are TRBV15 and TRBJ1-2; 7 nucleotides match TRBD1. Per the germline V gene, CDR1 is LNHNV and CDR2 is YYDKDF (reference sequence). The CDR3 runs to 12 residues. The CDR3 DNA, read in part, is TGTGCCACAGCGACAGGGAACAGCGGC. As protein: CATATGNSG. The full CDR3 protein reads CATATGNSGYTF. The full variable domain, rest sourced from reference TRBV15 and TRBJ1-2, is DAMVIQNPRYQVTQFGKPVTLSCSQTLNHNVMYWYQQKSSQAPKLLFHYYDKDFNNEADTPDNFQSRRPNTSFCFLDIRSPGLGDTAMYLCATATGNSGYTFGSGTRLTVV.

To note about this clone: The missing CDR3 end, 3 residues past where the read stops, is filled in from the germline J gene. The V call is TRBV30, the J call TRBJ1-1, with unresolved D. CDR3 length: 15 residues. The V gene lost 3 bases and the J gene lost 1 base, with 15 bases spanning the gap. Looked up from germline, CDR1 is GTSNPN and CDR2 is SVGIG (reference sequence). The CDR3 sequence: CAWSDRKTGNTEAFF. The part of the CDR3 DNA that was read is TGTGCCTGGAGCGATCGAAAGACGGGGAACACTGAA.

The covered CDR3 bases are TGCAGTGCTCTTCCACTAGCGGGGACAGATACG. Translation gives CSALPLAGTDT. The entire CDR3 protein is CSALPLAGTDTQYF. V is TRBV20-1 and J is TRBJ2-3; 10 nucleotides align to TRBD2. The CDR3 end falls 3 residues outside the read, so it is completed with the germline J gene. The CDR3 is 14 residues long. The J segment lost 3 bases and the V segment lost 5 bases, leaving 5 bases of the junction unmatched. The germline CDR1 and CDR2 sequences are DFQATT and SNEGSKA (reference sequence).

Concerning this clone: The CDR3 end is not reached by the read, which stops 3 residues before it; the germline J gene fills it in. This chain uses TRBV12-3 or TRBV12-4 with TRBJ1-2, with TRBD1 matching over 9 bases. This CDR3 has 13 residues. The CDR3 DNA, read in part, is TGTGCCAGCAGAAGGGGACAGGGCGGGGGC. Residues: CASRRGQGGG. The full CDR3 reads CASRRGQGGGYTF.

Turning to this clone: Read sequence stops 3 residues before the CDR3 end, and the germline J gene provides the missing end. This chain joins TRBV5-5 and TRBJ2-5; 16 nucleotides align to TRBD2. This CDR3 comprises 15 residues. The germline CDR1 and CDR2 sequences are SGHKS and YYEKEE (reference sequence). Trimming removed 4 bases from V and 7 bases from J; junction bases left unmatched: 4. Incomplete CDR3 DNA: TGTGCCAGCAGCCTTGGGACTAGCGGGGGGGGGACC. This encodes CASSLGTSGGGT. The entire CDR3 reads CASSLGTSGGGTQYF.

The covered CDR3 bases are TGTGCCAGCAGAGGGACTTCGGGGGAGACC. It translates to CASRGTSGET. The whole CDR3 protein is CASRGTSGETQYF. This sequence joins TRBV2 and TRBJ2-5; the D gene is possibly TRBD2 (6 bases). The missing CDR3 end, 3 residues past where the read stops, is filled in from the germline J gene. This CDR3 has 13 residues. V was pared by 6 bases and J by 5 bases, with 13 bases between. Germline loops: CDR1 SNHLY, CDR2 FYNNEI.

For this clone: The read terminates 3 residues before the CDR3 end, so the remaining end is supplied by the germline J gene. The V gene is TRBV5-1, the J gene TRBJ1-3; D is ambiguous. The germline CDR1 and CDR2 sequences are SGHRS and YFSETQ. The CDR3 runs to 15 residues. Trimming took off 0 bases at V and 0 bases at J, with 7 bases between the two ends. CDR3 sequence: CASSLAGGSGNTIYF. CDR3 DNA (partial): TGCGCCAGCAGCTTGGCCGGCGGCTCTGGAAACACC.

Concerning this clone: The read terminates 3 residues before the CDR3 end, so the remaining end is supplied by the germline J gene. V and J are TRBV18 and TRBJ2-1; 10 nucleotides match TRBD1. With 3 bases clipped from V and 9 bases from J, the junction kept 8 bases outside the gene matches. There are 15 residues in the CDR3. Germline V gene sequence: CDR1 KGHSH, CDR2 LQKENI. The sequenced part of the CDR3 DNA is TGTGCCAGCTCACCGCCGGGACAGGGGTCTATTGAG. It is translated as CASSPPGQGSIE. The CDR3, in full, reads CASSPPGQGSIEQFF.

This clone is deemed medium-sized by its frequency. The read terminates 3 residues ahead of where the CDR3 ends, so the germline J gene completes it. The chain links TRBV6-2 or TRBV6-3 to TRBJ2-3; TRBD1 aligns across 8 bases. The CDR3 covers 13 residues. Germline CDR1 and CDR2: MNHEY and SVGEGT. This chain's CDR3 is CASSSGQGRTQYF. CDR3 bases read: TGTGCCAGCAGTTCAGGACAGGGTAGAACG.

Remarks on this clone: The sequenced fragment ends 3 residues before the CDR3 boundary, so the rest is inferred from the germline J gene. The chain is built from TRBV5-6 and TRBJ1-1; 8 bases agree with TRBD1. Trimming at V came to 6 bases and at J to 4 bases, leaving 8 bases not matched to a gene. Germline assignment: CDR1 SGHDT and CDR2 YYEEEE. CDR3 length: 14 residues. The sequenced part of the CDR3 DNA is TGTGCCAGCACAATACAGGGGGTCGGCACTGAA. Protein sequence: CASTIQGVGTE. The whole CDR3 reads CASTIQGVGTEAFF.

Worth noting for this clone: The sequence runs out 3 residues before the end of the CDR3; the remainder is reconstructed from the germline J gene. The chain is built from TRBV20-1 and TRBJ1-4; D might be TRBD1 (5 bases). Trimming stripped 2 bases from V and 7 bases from J, with 14 bases between. This CDR3 contains 14 residues. Germline V CDR1 and CDR2: DFQATT, SNEGSKA (reference sequence). The part of the CDR3 DNA that was read is TGCAGTGCTAGAACCGCGGGGCGTGTTGAAAAA. This codes for CSARTAGRVEK. Given in full, the CDR3 is CSARTAGRVEKLFF.

CDR3 sequence reads: CSARVISDIDRGPRNTIYF. Partial CDR3 DNA: TGCAGTGCTAGAGTCATATCCGACATTGACAGGGGTCCGAGAAACACC. J is TRBJ1-3 and V is TRBV20-1; 8 bases align to TRBD1. The CDR3 goes on 3 residues after the read ends, and that part is filled in from the germline J gene. Germline CDR1 reads DFQATT; CDR2 reads SNEGSKA (reference sequence). The J segment lost 5 bases and the V segment lost 1 base, leaving 19 bases of the junction unmatched. This CDR3 has 19 amino acids.

As regards this clone: The CDR3 end lies 3 residues beyond the end of the read and is filled in from the germline J gene. The chain employs TRBV4-1 and TRBJ1-2; a possible D gene is TRBD1 (5 bases). V shed 0 bases and J shed 5 bases, with 13 bases lying between them. Germline-derived CDR1 and CDR2 are MGHRA and YSYEKL. The CDR3 sequence is 15 residues long. CDR3 loop: CASSQETRGRYGYTF. CDR3 DNA, as far as it was read: TGCGCCAGCAGCCAAGAGACGAGGGGCCGGTATGGC.

A word on this clone: The read terminates 3 residues before the CDR3 end, so the remaining end is supplied by the germline J gene. V usage is TRBV6-2 or TRBV6-3 and J usage is TRBJ2-1; 7 bases match TRBD2. Trimming took 5 bases from V and 3 from J; bases not matched to a gene: 7. CDR1 and CDR2 from the germline V gene are MNHEY and SVGEGT. The CDR3 spans 15 residues. The CDR3 spells CASSRSGAYYNEQFF. Incomplete CDR3 DNA: TGTGCCAGCAGTAGAAGCGGGGCTTACTACAATGAG.

About this clone itself: The read ends 3 residues before the CDR3 terminus; that terminus is restored from the germline J gene. The V gene is TRBV6-1, the J gene TRBJ1-5; the D gene is possibly TRBD1 (6 bases). The CDR3 is 14 residues long. Trimming took off 4 bases at V and 7 bases at J, with 14 bases between the two ends. Germline V gives CDR1 MNHNS, CDR2 SASEGT. CDR3 in amino acids: CASSVTGSYQPQHF. The part of the CDR3 DNA that was read is TGTGCCAGCAGTGTTACAGGGTCCTACCAGCCC.

As regards this clone: The missing CDR3 end, 3 residues past where the read stops, is filled in from the germline J gene. The chain recombines TRBV6-1 with TRBJ1-6, with unresolved D. Germline CDR1 and CDR2: MNHNS and SASEGT. The CDR3 sequence is 16 residues long. V shed 2 bases and J shed 7 bases, with 15 bases lying between them. CDR3 sequence: CASSEYLTANNSPLHF. The CDR3 DNA, read in part, is TGTGCCAGCAGTGAATATCTCACAGCTAACAATTCACCC.

To note about this clone: The read gets to within 3 residues of the CDR3 end, and the germline J gene fills in the rest. This chain connects TRBV19 to TRBJ2-7, with D tentatively TRBD1 (5 bases). The CDR3 contains 16 residues. Germline V CDR1 and CDR2: LNHDA, SQIVND (reference sequence). Trimming left V 5 bases short and J 5 bases short, with 22 bases between. The CDR3 loop is CASSRTSVLRSDEQYF. Incomplete CDR3 DNA: TGTGCCAGTAGTCGGACATCCGTCCTCCGGTCCGACGAG.

On this clone itself: With the read ending 3 residues before the CDR3 end, the germline J gene is used to fill in that end. This chain connects TRBV20-1 to TRBJ1-1, with D hard to call. Per germline, CDR1 DFQATT and CDR2 SNEGSKA (reference sequence). The CDR3 sequence is 12 residues long. Deletions cut 2 bases from V and 1 base from J, with 5 bases between. CDR3 region: CSARQQNTEAFF. The sequenced part of the CDR3 DNA is TGCAGTGCTAGACAACAGAACACTGAA.

As to this clone: The read ends 3 residues shy of where the CDR3 ends; the end is completed using the germline J gene. The chain links TRBV29-1 to TRBJ2-7, with TRBD2 as a possible D gene (5 bases). The CDR3 runs to 12 residues. The germline gives CDR1 SQVTM, CDR2 ANQGSEA. V dropped 6 bases and J dropped 5 bases, with 14 bases sitting between them. CDR3 DNA (partial): TGCAGCGTGGACGGCGCCGGGGACGAG. It is translated as CSVDGAGDE. The whole CDR3 is CSVDGAGDEQYF.